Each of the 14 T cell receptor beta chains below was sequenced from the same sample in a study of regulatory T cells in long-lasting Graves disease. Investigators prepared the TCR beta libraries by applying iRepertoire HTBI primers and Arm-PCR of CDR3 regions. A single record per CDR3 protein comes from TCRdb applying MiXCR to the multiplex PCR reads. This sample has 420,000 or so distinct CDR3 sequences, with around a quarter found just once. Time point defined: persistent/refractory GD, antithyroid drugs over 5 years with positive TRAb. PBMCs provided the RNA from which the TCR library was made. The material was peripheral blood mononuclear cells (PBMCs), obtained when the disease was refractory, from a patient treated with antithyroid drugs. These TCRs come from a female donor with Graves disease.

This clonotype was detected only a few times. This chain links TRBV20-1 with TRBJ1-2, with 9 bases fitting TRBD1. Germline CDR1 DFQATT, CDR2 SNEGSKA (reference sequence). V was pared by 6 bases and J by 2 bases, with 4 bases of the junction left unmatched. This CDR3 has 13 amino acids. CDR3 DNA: TGCAGTGCCTTGGGACAGGGAAACTATGGCTACACCTTC. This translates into CSALGQGNYGYTF.

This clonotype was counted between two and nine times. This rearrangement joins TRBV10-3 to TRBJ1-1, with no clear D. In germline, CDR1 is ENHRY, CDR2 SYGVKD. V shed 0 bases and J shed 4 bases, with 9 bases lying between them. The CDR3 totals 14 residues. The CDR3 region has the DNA TGTGCCATCAGTGAGTCGAGCCTCGGCACTGAAGCTTTCTTT. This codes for CAISESSLGTEAFF.

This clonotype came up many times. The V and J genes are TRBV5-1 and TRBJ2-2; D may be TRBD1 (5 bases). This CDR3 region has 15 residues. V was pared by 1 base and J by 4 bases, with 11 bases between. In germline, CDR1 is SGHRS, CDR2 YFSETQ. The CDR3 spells CASSLTGTPTGELFF. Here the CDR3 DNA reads TGCGCCAGCAGCTTGACAGGCACCCCCACCGGGGAGCTGTTTTTT.

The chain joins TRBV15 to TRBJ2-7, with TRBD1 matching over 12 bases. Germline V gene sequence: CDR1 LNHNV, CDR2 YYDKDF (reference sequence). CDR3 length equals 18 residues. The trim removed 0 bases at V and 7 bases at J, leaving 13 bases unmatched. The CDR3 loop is CATSRDTGTGGRSREQYF. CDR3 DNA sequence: TGTGCCACCAGCAGAGATACCGGGACAGGGGGCAGATCGAGAGAGCAGTACTTC.

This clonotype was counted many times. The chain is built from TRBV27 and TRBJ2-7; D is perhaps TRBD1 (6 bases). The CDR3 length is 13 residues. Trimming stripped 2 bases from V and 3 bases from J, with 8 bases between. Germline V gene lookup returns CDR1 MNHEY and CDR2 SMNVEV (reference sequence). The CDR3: CASSLEQGYEQYF. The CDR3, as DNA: TGTGCCAGCAGTTTAGAACAGGGCTACGAGCAGTACTTC.

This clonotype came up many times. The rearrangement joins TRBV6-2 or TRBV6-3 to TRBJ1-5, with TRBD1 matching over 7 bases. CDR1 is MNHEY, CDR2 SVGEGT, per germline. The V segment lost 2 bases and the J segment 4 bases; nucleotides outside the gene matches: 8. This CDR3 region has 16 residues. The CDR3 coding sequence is TGTGCCAGCAGTTACCCACATGACAGGGCTAATCAGCCCCAGCATTTT. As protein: CASSYPHDRANQPQHF.

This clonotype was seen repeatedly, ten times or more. CDR3 residues: CASSPEGYEQYF. CDR3 sequence (DNA): TGTGCCAGCAGTCCCGAAGGTTACGAGCAGTACTTC. The V gene is TRBV12-3 or TRBV12-4, the J gene TRBJ2-7; D remains ambiguous. Trimming removed 5 bases from V and 4 bases from J, with 9 bases in between. This CDR3 is built from 12 residues.

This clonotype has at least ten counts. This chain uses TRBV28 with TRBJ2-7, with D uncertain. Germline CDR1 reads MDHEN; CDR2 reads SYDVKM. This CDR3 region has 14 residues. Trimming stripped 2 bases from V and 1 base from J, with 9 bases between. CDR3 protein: CASSLDKPSYEQYF. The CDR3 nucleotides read TGTGCCAGCAGTTTAGACAAACCTTCCTACGAGCAGTACTTC. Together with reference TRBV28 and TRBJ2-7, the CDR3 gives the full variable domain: DVKVTQSSRYLVKRTGEKVFLECVQDMDHENMFWYRQDPGLGLRLIYFSYDVKMKEKGDIPEGYSVSREKKERFSLILESASTNQTSMYLCASSLDKPSYEQYFGPGTRLTVT.

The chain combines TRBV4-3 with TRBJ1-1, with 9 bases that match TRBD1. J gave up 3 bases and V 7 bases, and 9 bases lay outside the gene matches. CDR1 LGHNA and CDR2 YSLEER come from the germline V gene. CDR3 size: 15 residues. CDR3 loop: CASTKNRGLYTEAFF. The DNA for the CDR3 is TGCGCCAGCACGAAAAACAGGGGGCTTTACACTGAAGCTTTCTTT.

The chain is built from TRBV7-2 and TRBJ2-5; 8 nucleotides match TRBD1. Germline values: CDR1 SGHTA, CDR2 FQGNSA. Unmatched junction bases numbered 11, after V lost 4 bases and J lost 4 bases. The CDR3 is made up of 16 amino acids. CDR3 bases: TGTGCCAGCAGCTCTGGACAGGGAAGTTCCGGAGAGACCCAGTACTTC. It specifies CASSSGQGSSGETQYF. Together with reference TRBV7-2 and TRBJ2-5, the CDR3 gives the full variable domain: GAGVSQSPSNKVTEKGKDVELRCDPISGHTALYWYRQSLGQGLEFLIYFQGNSAPDKSGLPSDRFSAERTGGSVSTLTIQRTQQEDSAVYLCASSSGQGSSGETQYFGPGTRLLVL.

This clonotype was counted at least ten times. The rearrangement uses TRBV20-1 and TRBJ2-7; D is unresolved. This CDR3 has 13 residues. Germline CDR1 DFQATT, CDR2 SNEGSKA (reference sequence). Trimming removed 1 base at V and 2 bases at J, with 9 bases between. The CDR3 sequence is CSARVDGTYEQYF. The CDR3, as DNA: TGCAGTGCTAGAGTAGACGGTACCTACGAGCAGTACTTC.

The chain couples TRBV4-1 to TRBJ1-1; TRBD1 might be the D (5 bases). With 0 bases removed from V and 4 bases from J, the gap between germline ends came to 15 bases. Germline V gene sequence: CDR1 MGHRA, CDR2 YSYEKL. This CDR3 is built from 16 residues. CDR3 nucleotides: TGCGCCAGCAGCCAAGATCGATATCGGGGGGGCACTGAAGCTTTCTTT. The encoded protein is CASSQDRYRGGTEAFF.

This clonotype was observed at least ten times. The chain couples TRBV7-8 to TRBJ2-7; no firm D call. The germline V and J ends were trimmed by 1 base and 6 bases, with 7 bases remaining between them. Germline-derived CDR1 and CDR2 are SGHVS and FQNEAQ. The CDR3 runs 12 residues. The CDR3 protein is CASSLGGLEQYF. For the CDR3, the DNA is TGTGCCAGCAGCTTAGGTGGTCTCGAGCAGTACTTC. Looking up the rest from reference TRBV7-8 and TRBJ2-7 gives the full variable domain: GAGVSQSPRYKVAKRGQDVALRCDPISGHVSLFWYQQALGQGPEFLTYFQNEAQLDKSGLPSDRFFAERPEGSVSTLKIQRTQQEDSAVYLCASSLGGLEQYFGPGTRLTVT.

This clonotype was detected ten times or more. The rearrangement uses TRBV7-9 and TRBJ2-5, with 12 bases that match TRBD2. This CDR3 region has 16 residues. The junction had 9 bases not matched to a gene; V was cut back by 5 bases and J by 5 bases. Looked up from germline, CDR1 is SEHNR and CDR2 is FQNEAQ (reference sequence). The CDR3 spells CASSAFLAGGGETQYF. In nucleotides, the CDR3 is TGTGCCAGCAGCGCCTTCCTAGCGGGAGGGGGTGAGACCCAGTACTTC.